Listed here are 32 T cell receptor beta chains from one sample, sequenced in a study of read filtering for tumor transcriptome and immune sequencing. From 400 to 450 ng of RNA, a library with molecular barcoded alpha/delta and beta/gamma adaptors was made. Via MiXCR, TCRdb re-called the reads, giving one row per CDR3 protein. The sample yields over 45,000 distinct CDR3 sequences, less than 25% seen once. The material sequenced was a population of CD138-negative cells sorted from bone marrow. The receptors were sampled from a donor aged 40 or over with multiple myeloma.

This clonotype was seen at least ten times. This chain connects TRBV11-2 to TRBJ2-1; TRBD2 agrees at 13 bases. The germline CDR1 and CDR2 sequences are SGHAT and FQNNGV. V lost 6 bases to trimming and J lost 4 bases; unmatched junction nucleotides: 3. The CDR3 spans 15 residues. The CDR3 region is CASSSGLAGYNEQFF. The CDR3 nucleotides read TGTGCCAGCAGTTCGGGACTAGCGGGATACAATGAGCAGTTCTTC.

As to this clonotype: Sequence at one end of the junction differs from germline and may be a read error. DNA for the CDR3: TGCACTGCCAGAGATCGGAGGGACAGCCGGAATGAAAAACTGTCTTTT. It encodes CTARDRRDSRNEKLSF. The V and J genes are TRBV20-1 and TRBJ1-4; 7 positions match TRBD1. The CDR3 is made up of 16 amino acids. CDR1 DFQATT and CDR2 SNEGSKA come from the germline V gene (reference sequence).

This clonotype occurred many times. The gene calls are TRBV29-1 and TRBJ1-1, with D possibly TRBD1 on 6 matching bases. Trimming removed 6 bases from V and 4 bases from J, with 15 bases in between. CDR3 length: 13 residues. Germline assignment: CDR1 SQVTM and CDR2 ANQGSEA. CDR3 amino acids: CSVNDRRGTEAFF. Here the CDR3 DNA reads TGCAGCGTAAATGACAGGCGAGGCACTGAAGCTTTCTTT.

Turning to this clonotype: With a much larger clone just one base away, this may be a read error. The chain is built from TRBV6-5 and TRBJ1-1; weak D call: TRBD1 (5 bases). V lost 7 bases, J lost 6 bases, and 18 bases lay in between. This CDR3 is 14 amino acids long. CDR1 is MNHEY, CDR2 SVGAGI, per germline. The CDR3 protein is CASTTGGVVAEAFF. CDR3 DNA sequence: TGTGCCAGCACCACGGGGGGGGTTGTCGCTGAAGCTTTCTTT.

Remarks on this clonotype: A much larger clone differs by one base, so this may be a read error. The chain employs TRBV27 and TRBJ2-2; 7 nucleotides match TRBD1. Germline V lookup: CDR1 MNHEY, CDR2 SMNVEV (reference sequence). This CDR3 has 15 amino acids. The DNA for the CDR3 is TGTGCCAGCAATTTAGGGACAGCGAACACCGGGGAGCTGTTTTTT. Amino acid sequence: CASNLGTANTGELFF.

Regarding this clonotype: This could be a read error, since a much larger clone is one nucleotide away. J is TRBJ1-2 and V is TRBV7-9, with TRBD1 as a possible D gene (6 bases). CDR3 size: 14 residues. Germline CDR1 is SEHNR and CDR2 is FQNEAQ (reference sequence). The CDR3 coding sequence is TGTGCCTGCAGCTTGGATACAGGGAAATCTGGCTACACCTTC. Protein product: CACSLDTGKSGYTF.

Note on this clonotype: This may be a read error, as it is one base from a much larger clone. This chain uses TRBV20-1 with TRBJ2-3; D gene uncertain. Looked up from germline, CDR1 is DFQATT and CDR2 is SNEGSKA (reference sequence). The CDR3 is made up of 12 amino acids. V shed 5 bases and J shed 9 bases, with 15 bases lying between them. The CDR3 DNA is TGCAGTGCTTATGGCCGAACAGCCACGCAGTATTTT. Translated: CSAYGRTATQYF.

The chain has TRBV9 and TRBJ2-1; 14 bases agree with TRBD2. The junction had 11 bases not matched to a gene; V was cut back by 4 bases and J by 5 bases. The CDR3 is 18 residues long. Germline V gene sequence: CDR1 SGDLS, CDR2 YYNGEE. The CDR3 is CASSPRGTSGGLDNEQFF. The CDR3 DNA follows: TGTGCCAGCAGCCCCCGCGGGACTAGCGGGGGCCTGGACAATGAGCAGTTCTTC.

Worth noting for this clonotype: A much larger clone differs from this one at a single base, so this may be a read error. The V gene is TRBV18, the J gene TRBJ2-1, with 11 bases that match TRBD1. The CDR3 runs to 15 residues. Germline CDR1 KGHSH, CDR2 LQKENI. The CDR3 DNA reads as TGTGCCAGCTCACCTGGACAGGGGGCTTTGGGTGAGCAGCTCTTC. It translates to CASSPGQGALGEQLF.

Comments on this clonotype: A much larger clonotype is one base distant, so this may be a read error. The CDR3 DNA reads TGCAGTGCTAGAGACTCTAACTATGGCTACACCTTC. As protein: CSARDSNYGYTF. The chain is built from TRBV20-1 and TRBJ1-2; D remains ambiguous. The V gene's germline CDR1 is DFQATT and CDR2 SNEGSKA (reference sequence). The CDR3 sequence is 12 residues long. V was pared by 0 bases and J by 0 bases, with 2 bases between.

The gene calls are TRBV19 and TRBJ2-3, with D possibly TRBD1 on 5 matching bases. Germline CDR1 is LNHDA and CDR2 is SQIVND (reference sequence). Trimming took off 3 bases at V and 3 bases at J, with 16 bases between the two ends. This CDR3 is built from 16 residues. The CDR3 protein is CASSILGAETTDTQYF. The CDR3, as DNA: TGTGCCAGTAGTATCCTAGGGGCAGAAACGACAGATACGCAGTATTTT.

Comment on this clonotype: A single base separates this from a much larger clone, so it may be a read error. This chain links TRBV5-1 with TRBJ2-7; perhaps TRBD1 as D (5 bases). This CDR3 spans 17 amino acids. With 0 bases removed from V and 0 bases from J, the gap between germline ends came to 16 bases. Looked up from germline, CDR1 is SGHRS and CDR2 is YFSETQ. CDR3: CASSLGQCPGLSYEQYF. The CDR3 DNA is TGCGCCAGCAGCTTGGGACAGTGCCCTGGTCTCTCCTACGAGCAGTACTTC.

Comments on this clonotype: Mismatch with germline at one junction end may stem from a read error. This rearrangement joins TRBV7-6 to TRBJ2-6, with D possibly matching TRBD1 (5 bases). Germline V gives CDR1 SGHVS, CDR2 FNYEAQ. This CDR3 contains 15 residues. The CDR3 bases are TGTGCCAGTAGCTCCCAGGGCTCTGGGGCCAACGCCCTGACTTTC. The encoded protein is CASSSQGSGANALTF.

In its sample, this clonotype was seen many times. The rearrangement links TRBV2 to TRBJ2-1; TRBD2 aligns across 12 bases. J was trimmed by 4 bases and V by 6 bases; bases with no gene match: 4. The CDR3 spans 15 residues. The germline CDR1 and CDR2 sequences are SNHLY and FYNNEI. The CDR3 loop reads CASRETSGRYNEQFF. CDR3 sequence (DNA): TGTGCCAGCAGGGAGACTAGCGGGAGATACAATGAGCAGTTCTTC.

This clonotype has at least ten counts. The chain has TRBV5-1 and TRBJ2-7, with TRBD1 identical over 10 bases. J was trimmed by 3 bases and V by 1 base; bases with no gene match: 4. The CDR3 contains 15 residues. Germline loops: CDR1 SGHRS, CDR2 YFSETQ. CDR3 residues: CASSLPGTGVYEQYF. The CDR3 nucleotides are TGCGCCAGCAGCTTGCCCGGGACAGGGGTCTACGAGCAGTACTTC.

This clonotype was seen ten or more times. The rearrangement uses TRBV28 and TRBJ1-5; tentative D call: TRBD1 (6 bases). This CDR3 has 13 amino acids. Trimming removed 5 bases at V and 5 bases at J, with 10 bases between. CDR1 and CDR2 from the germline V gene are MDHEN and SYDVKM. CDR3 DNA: TGTGCCAGCAGTCCACAGGGTCATCAGCCCCAGCATTTT. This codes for CASSPQGHQPQHF.

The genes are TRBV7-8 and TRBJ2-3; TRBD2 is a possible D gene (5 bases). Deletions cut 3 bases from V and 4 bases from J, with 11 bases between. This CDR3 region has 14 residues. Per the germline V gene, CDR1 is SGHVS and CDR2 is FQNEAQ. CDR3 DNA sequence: TGTGCCAGCAGCTTCCGGGCTAGCTCAGATACGCAGTATTTT. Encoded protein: CASSFRASSDTQYF.

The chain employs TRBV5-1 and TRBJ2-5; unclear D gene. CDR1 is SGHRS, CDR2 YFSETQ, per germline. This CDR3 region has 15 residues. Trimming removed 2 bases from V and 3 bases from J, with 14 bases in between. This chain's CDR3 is CASSFTARIEETQYF. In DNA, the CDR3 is TGCGCCAGCAGCTTTACGGCGCGCATCGAAGAGACCCAGTACTTC. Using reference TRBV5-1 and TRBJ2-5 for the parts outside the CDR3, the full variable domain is KAGVTQTPRYLIKTRGQQVTLSCSPISGHRSVSWYQQTPGQGLQFLFEYFSETQRNKGNFPGRFSGRQFSNSRSEMNVSTLELGDSALYLCASSFTARIEETQYFGPGTRLLVL.

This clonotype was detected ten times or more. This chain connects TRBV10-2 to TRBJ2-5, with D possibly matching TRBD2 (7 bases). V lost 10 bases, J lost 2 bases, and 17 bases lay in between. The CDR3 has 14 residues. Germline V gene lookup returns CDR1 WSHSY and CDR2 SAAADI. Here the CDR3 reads CAISGGTLQETQYF. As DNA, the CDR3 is TGCGCCATTTCCGGGGGGACACTACAAGAGACCCAGTACTTC.

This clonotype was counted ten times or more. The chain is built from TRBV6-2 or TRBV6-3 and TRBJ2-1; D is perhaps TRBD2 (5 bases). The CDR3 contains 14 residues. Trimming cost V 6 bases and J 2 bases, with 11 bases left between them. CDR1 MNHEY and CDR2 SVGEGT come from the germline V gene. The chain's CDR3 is CASSPGGTYNEQFF. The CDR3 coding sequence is TGTGCCAGCAGCCCTGGAGGCACCTACAATGAGCAGTTCTTC.

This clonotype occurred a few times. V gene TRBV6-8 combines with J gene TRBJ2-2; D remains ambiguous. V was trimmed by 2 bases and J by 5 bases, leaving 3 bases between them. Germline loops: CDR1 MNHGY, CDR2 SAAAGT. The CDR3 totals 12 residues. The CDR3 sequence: CASSYETGELFF. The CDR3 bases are TGTGCCAGCAGTTACGAGACCGGGGAGCTGTTTTTT.

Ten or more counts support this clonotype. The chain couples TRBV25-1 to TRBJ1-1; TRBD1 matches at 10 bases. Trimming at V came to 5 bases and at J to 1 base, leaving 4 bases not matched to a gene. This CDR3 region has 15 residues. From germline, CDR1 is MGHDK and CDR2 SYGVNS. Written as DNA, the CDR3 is TGTGCCAGCAGTCGTCGGACAGGGGGGAACACTGAAGCTTTCTTT. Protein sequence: CASSRRTGGNTEAFF.

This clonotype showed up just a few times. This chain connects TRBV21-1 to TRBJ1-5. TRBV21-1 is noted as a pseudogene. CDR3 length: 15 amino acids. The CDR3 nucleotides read TGTGCCAGCAGCAAAAAGGGAGGGAACAATCAGCCCCAGCATTTT. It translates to CASSKKGGNNQPQHF.

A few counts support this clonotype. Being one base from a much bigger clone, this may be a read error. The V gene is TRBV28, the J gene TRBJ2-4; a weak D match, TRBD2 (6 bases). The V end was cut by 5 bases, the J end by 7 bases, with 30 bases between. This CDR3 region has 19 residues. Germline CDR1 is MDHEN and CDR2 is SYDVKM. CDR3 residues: CASSTRDSLVAPRRNIQYF. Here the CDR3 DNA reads TGTGCCAGCAGTACCCGGGACTCGCTAGTAGCCCCTCGGAGGAACATTCAGTACTTC.

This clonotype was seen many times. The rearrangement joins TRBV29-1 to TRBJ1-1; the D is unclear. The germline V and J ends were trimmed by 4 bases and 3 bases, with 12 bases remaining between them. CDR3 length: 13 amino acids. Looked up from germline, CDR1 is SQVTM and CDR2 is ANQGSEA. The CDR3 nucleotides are TGCAGCGTTGGTGATGTAGGGCACACTGAAGCTTTCTTT. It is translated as CSVGDVGHTEAFF.

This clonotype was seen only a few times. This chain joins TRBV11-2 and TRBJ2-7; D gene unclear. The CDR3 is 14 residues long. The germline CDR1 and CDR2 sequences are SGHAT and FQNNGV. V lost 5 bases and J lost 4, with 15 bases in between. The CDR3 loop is CASSLGETLYEQYF. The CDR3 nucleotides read TGTGCCAGCAGCCTGGGCGAGACACTATACGAGCAGTACTTC.

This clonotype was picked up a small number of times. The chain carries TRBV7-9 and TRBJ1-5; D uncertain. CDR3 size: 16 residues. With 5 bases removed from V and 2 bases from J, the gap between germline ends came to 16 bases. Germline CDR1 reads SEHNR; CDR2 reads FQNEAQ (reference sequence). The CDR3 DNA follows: TGTGCCAGCAGCCCTTGGACCGCCCGGGGCAATCAGCCCCAGCATTTT. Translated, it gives CASSPWTARGNQPQHF.

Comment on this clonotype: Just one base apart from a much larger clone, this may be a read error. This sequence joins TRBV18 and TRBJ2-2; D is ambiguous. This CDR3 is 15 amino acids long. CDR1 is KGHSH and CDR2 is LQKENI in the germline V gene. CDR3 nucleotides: TGTGTCAGCTCACCTGGCAATGACGGCACCGGGGAGCTGTTTTTT. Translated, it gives CVSSPGNDGTGELFF.

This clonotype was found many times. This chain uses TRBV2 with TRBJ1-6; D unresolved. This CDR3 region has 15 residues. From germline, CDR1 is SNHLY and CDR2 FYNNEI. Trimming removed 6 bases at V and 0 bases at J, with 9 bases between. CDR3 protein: CASRQMGSYNSPLHF. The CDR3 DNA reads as TGTGCCAGCAGACAAATGGGCTCCTATAATTCACCCCTCCACTTT.

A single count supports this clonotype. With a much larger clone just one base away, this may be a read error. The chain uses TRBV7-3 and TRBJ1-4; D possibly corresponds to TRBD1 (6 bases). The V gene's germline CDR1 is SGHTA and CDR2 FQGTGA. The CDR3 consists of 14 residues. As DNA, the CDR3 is TGTGCCAGCAGCAAACAGGGTGTTACTGAAAGACTGTTTTTT. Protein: CASSKQGVTERLFF.

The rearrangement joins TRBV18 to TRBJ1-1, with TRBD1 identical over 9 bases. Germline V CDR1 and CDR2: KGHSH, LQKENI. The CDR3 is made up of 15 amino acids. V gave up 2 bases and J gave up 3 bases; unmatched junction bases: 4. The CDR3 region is CASSPFRTGDTEAFF. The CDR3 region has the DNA TGTGCCAGCTCACCATTCCGGACAGGGGACACTGAAGCTTTCTTT.

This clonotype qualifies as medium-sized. In nucleotides, the CDR3 is TGTGCCACCCTAGGGACTAGCGGGAGTTTGGATGAGCAGTTCTTC. Encoded protein: CATLGTSGSLDEQFF. The V gene is TRBV2, the J gene TRBJ2-1; 14 bases are a match to TRBD2. Germline CDR1 is SNHLY and CDR2 is FYNNEI. The CDR3 runs to 15 residues. The V gene end was trimmed by 10 bases and the J gene end by 8 bases; junction bases not matched to a gene: 10.